These 18 T cell receptor beta chains were sequenced from one sample in a study of blood T cell repertoires in COVID-19. Repertoires were generated with immunoSEQ multiplex PCR, while TCRdb's copy carries only in-frame clones and drops some. The sample consists of roughly 120,000 clones, about 80% of them appearing once. The sequenced material came from peripheral blood. The receptors come from a woman of 80 years or more with active or convalescent COVID-19.

The genes are TRBV18 and TRBJ1-2, with D possibly TRBD1 on 5 matching bases. The V gene lost 3 bases and the J gene lost 5 bases, with 10 bases spanning the gap. Germline CDR1 reads KGHSH; CDR2 reads LQKENI. The CDR3 extends over 13 amino acids. The CDR3, as DNA: TGTGCCAGCTCACCGCAGGACATTTATGGCTACACCTTC. As protein: CASSPQDIYGYTF.

This clone was counted a few times. The chain recombines TRBV27 with TRBJ2-2; tentatively, D is TRBD2 (6 bases). The germline gives CDR1 MNHEY, CDR2 SMNVEV (reference sequence). V lost 3 bases to trimming and J lost 1 base, with 9 bases between them. The CDR3 sequence is 15 residues long. As DNA, the CDR3 is TGTGCCAGCAGTTTTGCGGGACGGAACACCGGGGAGCTGTTTTTT. It codes for CASSFAGRNTGELFF.

This chain links TRBV19 with TRBJ1-2, with D hard to call. Trimming took off 6 bases at V and 1 base at J, with 12 bases between the two ends. Per the germline V gene, CDR1 is LNHDA and CDR2 is SQIVND (reference sequence). This CDR3 has 14 residues. The CDR3 DNA reads as TGTGCCAGTAGGCTCATGGGGAGTAACTATGGCTACACCTTC. Its protein product is CASRLMGSNYGYTF.

The V gene is TRBV19, the J gene TRBJ1-5; possibly TRBD1 for D (6 bases). Germline lookup yields CDR1 LNHDA and CDR2 SQIVND (reference sequence). The CDR3 contains 16 residues. V lost 5 bases, J lost 1 base, and 15 bases lay in between. CDR3 DNA: TGTGCCAGTAGTCCAAGGACAGACCTGAGCAATCAGCCCCAGCATTTT. This codes for CASSPRTDLSNQPQHF.

The rearrangement joins TRBV29-1 to TRBJ2-3; 10 nucleotides line up with TRBD2. Germline V gives CDR1 SQVTM, CDR2 ANQGSEA. The CDR3 is 15 amino acids. Losses at the gene ends were 6 bases for V and 1 base for J; bases not matched to a gene: 7. The DNA of the CDR3 is TGCAGCGTGGCGACGAGCGGGAGGGGCACAGATACGCAGTATTTT. Translating gives CSVATSGRGTDTQYF.

The chain links TRBV4-2 to TRBJ2-7; 7 positions match TRBD2. This CDR3 spans 16 amino acids. Germline assignment: CDR1 LGHNA and CDR2 YNFKEQ. Trimming cost V 3 bases and J 1 base; bases outside gene matches: 9. The CDR3 region has the DNA TGTGCCAGCAGCCACCGGCTAGCGGACCCTTCCTACGAGCAGTACTTC. Encoded protein: CASSHRLADPSYEQYF.

This chain links TRBV5-1 with TRBJ2-3, with 14 positions matching TRBD2. J was trimmed by 1 base and V by 4 bases; bases with no gene match: 2. The CDR3 contains 16 residues. Germline V gene lookup returns CDR1 SGHRS and CDR2 YFSETQ. CDR3 coding DNA: TGCGCCAGCAGCCAGGGACTAGCGGGAGGCACAGATACGCAGTATTTT. Residues: CASSQGLAGGTDTQYF.

The chain uses TRBV4-1 and TRBJ1-1; 12 nucleotides match TRBD1. Germline V lookup: CDR1 MGHRA, CDR2 YSYEKL. The CDR3 covers 16 residues. V lost 4 bases to trimming and J lost 3 bases; unmatched junction nucleotides: 6. In DNA, the CDR3 is TGCGCCAGCAGCCCCGGGACAGGGGGCGCGGACACTGAAGCTTTCTTT. It translates to CASSPGTGGADTEAFF.

Here the CDR3 DNA reads TGTGCCAGCAGTTACGTTCTAGCGGGAGGAATCGAGCAGTACTTC. It is translated as CASSYVLAGGIEQYF. This rearrangement joins TRBV6-5 to TRBJ2-7, with 11 nucleotides matching TRBD2. Germline V gene lookup returns CDR1 MNHEY and CDR2 SVGAGI. J gave up 6 bases and V 2 bases, and 6 bases lay outside the gene matches. There are 15 residues in the CDR3.

The chain is built from TRBV9 and TRBJ1-2; D remains ambiguous. The CDR3 covers 12 residues. Germline-derived CDR1 and CDR2 are SGDLS and YYNGEE. Trimming pared 3 bases from V and 0 bases from J, leaving 3 bases between. The CDR3: CASSATNYGYTF. The CDR3 DNA is TGTGCCAGCAGCGCAACTAACTATGGCTACACCTTC.

The V and J genes are TRBV4-3 and TRBJ2-1, with D possibly being TRBD2 (6 bases). From germline, CDR1 is LGHNA and CDR2 YSLEER. Trimming pared 0 bases from V and 9 bases from J, leaving 18 bases between. This CDR3 spans 16 amino acids. The CDR3 coding sequence is TGCGCCAGCAGCCAAGATGGGGCCCAGACTAGTGGTGAGCAGTTCTTC. Its translation is CASSQDGAQTSGEQFF.

The rearrangement links TRBV18 to TRBJ2-5, with 9 nucleotides matching TRBD2. This CDR3 spans 16 amino acids. Germline CDR1 reads KGHSH; CDR2 reads LQKENI. V was clipped by 2 bases and J by 5 bases; unmatched bases: 9. The CDR3 nucleotides read TGTGCCAGCTCACCATCTTTTAGCGGGAGCGTTGAGACCCAGTACTTC. As protein: CASSPSFSGSVETQYF.

The chain is built from TRBV5-8 and TRBJ1-2, with D uncertain. Germline lookup yields CDR1 SGHTS and CDR2 YDEGEE. The CDR3 consists of 15 residues. V was shortened by 3 bases and J by 3 bases, with 15 bases between the two germline ends. This CDR3 reads CASSWPLTVDYGYTF. CDR3 in DNA: TGTGCCAGCAGCTGGCCCCTCACAGTTGACTATGGCTACACCTTC.

V and J are TRBV6-5 and TRBJ2-2; D might be TRBD2 (5 bases). Trimming stripped 4 bases from V and 7 bases from J, with 16 bases between. The CDR3 has 15 amino acids. Germline V lookup: CDR1 MNHEY, CDR2 SVGAGI. Here the CDR3 DNA reads TGTGCCAGCAGTTTTACGTTTGTACGGGGCGGGGAGCTGTTTTTT. Translated, it gives CASSFTFVRGGELFF.

This chain links TRBV27 with TRBJ2-2; tentative D call: TRBD1 (6 bases). Trimming stripped 5 bases from V and 5 bases from J, with 15 bases between. The V gene's germline CDR1 is MNHEY and CDR2 SMNVEV (reference sequence). The CDR3 has 15 amino acids. Written as DNA, the CDR3 is TGTGCCAGCAGTCAGGGCAGGGGTGGGACCGGGGAGCTGTTTTTT. It specifies CASSQGRGGTGELFF.

This clone was detected once. V and J are TRBV2 and TRBJ1-1; 9 bases are a match to TRBD1. Germline CDR1 reads SNHLY; CDR2 reads FYNNEI. V lost 4 bases and J lost 1; bases outside the gene matches: 1. The CDR3 is made up of 14 amino acids. The DNA for the CDR3 is TGTGCCAGCAGTGCGGACAGGGGGAACACTGAAGCTTTCTTT. It specifies CASSADRGNTEAFF. Filled out from reference TRBV2 and TRBJ1-1, the complete variable domain reads EPEVTQTPSHQVTQMGQEVILRCVPISNHLYFYWYRQILGQKVEFLVSFYNNEISEKSEIFDDQFSVERPDGSNFTLKIRSTKLEDSAMYFCASSADRGNTEAFFGQGTRLTVV.

The J gene is TRBJ1-1, the V gene TRBV12-3 or TRBV12-4, with 7 bases fitting TRBD1. The CDR3 covers 13 residues. Losses at the gene ends were 4 bases for V and 5 bases for J; bases not matched to a gene: 4. CDR3 residues: CASSSTGLTEAFF. DNA of the CDR3: TGTGCCAGCAGTTCGACAGGGCTAACTGAAGCTTTCTTT.

V and J are TRBV12-1 and TRBJ2-1; the table's D call, TRBD2, has no DNA check behind it. TRBV12-1 is listed as a pseudogene. CDR3 length: 18 amino acids. This CDR3 reads CASSSTASLAGHYNEQFF. The CDR3 coding sequence is TGTGCCAGCAGCTCCACCGCTTCGCTAGCGGGCCACTACAATGAGCAGTTCTTC.